This entry lists 6 T cell receptor beta chains sequenced from one sample in a study of identical twins. One entry per CDR3 protein, called by TCRdb with MiXCR from the 5' RACE reads. The table has roughly 220,000 distinct CDR3 sequences, approximately 5.9% seen once. The same specimen was also included in a second study, on T cells expressing NK-cell markers.

Sample: CD8+ T cells sorted from blood. These TCRs come from a young woman in good health.

This clonotype was seen only a few times. The genes are TRBV7-9 and TRBJ2-5, with 9 bases that match TRBD2. V was clipped by 4 bases and J by 6 bases; unmatched bases: 9. Germline V CDR1 and CDR2: SEHNR, FQNEAQ (reference sequence). The CDR3 is 15 residues long. In nucleotides, the CDR3 is TGTGCCAGCAGCTACCCGGCGGGAGGGCCTAAGACCCAGTACTTC. Its protein product is CASSYPAGGPKTQYF.

This clonotype turned up a few times. This chain links TRBV11-2 with TRBJ1-4; tentative D call: TRBD1 (5 bases). V was shortened by 8 bases and J by 10 bases, with 11 bases between the two germline ends. CDR1 and CDR2 (germline): SGHAT, FQNNGV. The CDR3 has 11 residues. The CDR3 sequence is CASAAGGKLFF. The CDR3 DNA follows: TGTGCCAGCGCGGCTGGGGGAAAACTGTTTTTT.

The chain is built from TRBV10-3 and TRBJ2-1; 12 bases are shared with TRBD2. This CDR3 spans 17 amino acids. The germline gives CDR1 ENHRY, CDR2 SYGVKD. With V trimmed by 3 bases and J by 4 bases, 7 bases remained unmatched. In DNA, the CDR3 is TGTGCCATCAGTGACCCTAGGACTAGCGGGATATACAATGAGCAGTTCTTC. It codes for CAISDPRTSGIYNEQFF.

The V gene is TRBV27, the J gene TRBJ2-7; D is possibly TRBD1 or TRBD2 (5 bases each). Trimming left V 3 bases short and J 0 bases short, with 9 bases between. The CDR3 consists of 14 residues. Germline V CDR1 and CDR2: MNHEY, SMNVEV (reference sequence). The CDR3 nucleotides are TGTGCCAGCAGTTTCGGGGCATACTCCTACGAGCAGTACTTC. Protein product: CASSFGAYSYEQYF.

This sequence joins TRBV9 and TRBJ2-3; D unresolved. CDR1 SGDLS and CDR2 YYNGEE come from the germline V gene. The CDR3 covers 12 residues. V was shortened by 0 bases and J by 7 bases, with 6 bases between the two germline ends. In DNA form, the CDR3 reads TGTGCCAGCAGCGTAGGGGGTAATACGCAGTATTTT. Its translation: CASSVGGNTQYF.

The J gene is TRBJ2-5, the V gene TRBV15; a possible D gene is TRBD1 (6 bases). Germline V gene data show CDR1 as LNHNV and CDR2 as YYDKDF (reference sequence). Trimming shortened V by 6 bases and J by 5 bases, and 10 bases separated the two germline ends. This CDR3 contains 12 residues. The CDR3 sequence: CATSQGSETQYF. In DNA, the CDR3 is TGTGCCACCAGTCAGGGGTCCGAGACCCAGTACTTC.